Listed here are 18 T cell receptor beta chains from one sample, sequenced in a study of identical twins. TCRdb ran MiXCR on the 5' RACE reads and lists one entry per CDR3 protein. This table has about 240,000 distinct CDR3 sequences, 9.5% to 15% appearing once. The sample was also reused in another study, on yellow fever vaccine responses in identical twins.

The sequencing sample was made of memory (CD45RO+) T cells sorted from blood. The receptors here all came from a woman between 18 and 29 years old in good health.

The rearrangement uses TRBV20-1 and TRBJ2-3; the match to TRBD2 covers 9 bases. Losses at the gene ends were 5 bases for V and 5 bases for J; bases not matched to a gene: 5. This CDR3 spans 13 amino acids. Germline CDR1 reads DFQATT; CDR2 reads SNEGSKA (reference sequence). CDR3 sequence reads: CSAQRGVVDTQYF. The CDR3 DNA follows: TGCAGTGCTCAGCGGGGGGTTGTAGATACGCAGTATTTT.

This clonotype was seen a few times. One junction end disagrees with the germline gene, perhaps due to a read error. The chain joins TRBV12-3 or TRBV12-4 to TRBJ2-7; D is unclear. CDR3 size: 15 residues. CDR3 nucleotides: TGTGCCAGCAGTTCCGACACCACGGCGGTTTACGTGCAGTACTTC. Its translation is CASSSDTTAVYVQYF.

In this sample, this clonotype turned up a few times. This chain links TRBV20-1 with TRBJ2-1; perhaps D is TRBD1 or TRBD2 (5 bases each). V gave up 4 bases and J gave up 4 bases, with 14 bases separating them. Per germline, CDR1 DFQATT and CDR2 SNEGSKA (reference sequence). The CDR3 consists of 14 residues. The CDR3 nucleotides read TGCAGTGCTACCCGGGACGGATCATACAATGAGCAGTTCTTC. This gives the protein CSATRDGSYNEQFF.

The CDR3 DNA follows: TGTGCCAGCAGTTCGCTGCAGGGTGGCCAGCCCCAGCATTTT. This codes for CASSSLQGGQPQHF. The chain has TRBV12-3 or TRBV12-4 and TRBJ1-5, with D perhaps TRBD1 (5 bases). V was clipped by 4 bases and J by 7 bases, with 14 bases between them. The CDR3 extends over 14 amino acids.

This clonotype was detected only a few times. This chain uses TRBV2 with TRBJ2-1; 10 bases align to TRBD2. The CDR3 spans 15 residues. The junction had 10 bases not matched to a gene; V was cut back by 5 bases and J by 9 bases. Germline CDR1 SNHLY, CDR2 FYNNEI. The CDR3 coding sequence is TGTGCCAGCAGTCCCAGCGGGGGGGGCCGGGGTGAGCAGTTCTTC. It is translated as CASSPSGGGRGEQFF.

This clonotype was seen ten or more times. The V call is TRBV2, the J call TRBJ2-1, with D maybe TRBD2 (7 bases). CDR3 length: 16 amino acids. V lost 5 bases and J 0 bases, leaving 14 bases between the germline ends. Germline CDR1 and CDR2: SNHLY and FYNNEI. The CDR3 here is CASSPIGGGSYNEQFF. CDR3 in DNA: TGTGCCAGCAGTCCCATAGGGGGGGGCTCCTACAATGAGCAGTTCTTC. Filled out from reference TRBV2 and TRBJ2-1, the complete variable domain reads EPEVTQTPSHQVTQMGQEVILRCVPISNHLYFYWYRQILGQKVEFLVSFYNNEISEKSEIFDDQFSVERPDGSNFTLKIRSTKLEDSAMYFCASSPIGGGSYNEQFFGPGTRLTVL.

Concerning this clonotype itself: A read error may be the cause here, since a much bigger clone is one base away. J is TRBJ2-2 and V is TRBV7-2; the match to TRBD1 covers 8 bases. V trimming: 2 bases; J trimming: 4 bases; junction bases outside the gene matches: 9. Germline V gives CDR1 SGHTA, CDR2 FQGNSA. The CDR3 extends over 17 amino acids. The CDR3 sequence is CASSLLVVDRGTGELFF. For the CDR3, the DNA is TGTGCCAGCAGCTTACTTGTGGTTGACAGGGGCACCGGGGAGCTGTTTTTT.

CDR3 sequence: CASSYPMRTWIYEQYF. The CDR3 bases are TGTGCCAGCAGTTACCCCATGAGGACTTGGATTTACGAGCAGTACTTC. V and J are TRBV6-2 or TRBV6-3 and TRBJ2-7; a weak D match, TRBD2 (5 bases). V lost 2 bases and J 4 bases, leaving 18 bases between the germline ends. The CDR3 length is 16 residues. Per the germline V gene, CDR1 is MNHEY and CDR2 is SVGEGT.

The chain employs TRBV29-1 and TRBJ2-1, with 8 bases aligning to TRBD1. Germline trimming cut 7 bases from V and 4 bases from J; bases unmatched to any gene: 6. The CDR3 extends over 13 amino acids. Germline V gene lookup returns CDR1 SQVTM and CDR2 ANQGSEA. CDR3 nucleotides: TGCAGCGGACGGACAGGGAGATACAATGAGCAGTTCTTC. Translation: CSGRTGRYNEQFF.

The gene calls are TRBV15 and TRBJ1-5; 9 nucleotides agree with TRBD1. Germline-derived CDR1 and CDR2 are LNHNV and YYDKDF (reference sequence). This CDR3 is 15 amino acids long. V was pared by 3 bases and J by 4 bases, with 4 bases of the junction left unmatched. CDR3 coding DNA: TGTGCCACCAGCAGTCGGACAGGGGATAATCAGCCCCAGCATTTT. Protein product: CATSSRTGDNQPQHF. Full variable domain (missing parts from reference TRBV15 and TRBJ1-5): DAMVIQNPRYQVTQFGKPVTLSCSQTLNHNVMYWYQQKSSQAPKLLFHYYDKDFNNEADTPDNFQSRRPNTSFCFLDIRSPGLGDTAMYLCATSSRTGDNQPQHFGDGTRLSIL.

The chain carries TRBV20-1 and TRBJ2-7; D might be TRBD2 (6 bases). V lost 3 bases and J lost 6, with 15 bases in between. In germline, CDR1 is DFQATT, CDR2 SNEGSKA (reference sequence). This CDR3 has 13 residues. In DNA form, the CDR3 reads TGCAGTGCTAGTTATACTAGCAAATTCGAGCAGTACTTC. Its translation: CSASYTSKFEQYF.

The rearrangement joins TRBV14 to TRBJ2-5; tentatively, D is TRBD1 (7 bases). The CDR3 contains 18 residues. With 0 bases removed from V and 0 bases from J, the gap between germline ends came to 17 bases. Germline V gives CDR1 SGHDN, CDR2 FVKESK. This CDR3 is CASSQDLGGGTYQETQYF. The DNA of the CDR3 is TGTGCCAGCAGCCAAGATCTAGGAGGGGGCACGTACCAAGAGACCCAGTACTTC.

This clonotype occurred many times. The V call is TRBV15, the J call TRBJ2-3; 7 bases align to TRBD2. J was trimmed by 9 bases and V by 5 bases; bases with no gene match: 17. The CDR3 length is 16 residues. CDR1 is LNHNV and CDR2 is YYDKDF in the germline V gene (reference sequence). The CDR3 loop reads CATSGVGSGVVRTQYF. CDR3 coding DNA: TGTGCCACCAGCGGGGTGGGGAGCGGGGTAGTAAGGACGCAGTATTTT.

The chain carries TRBV11-2 and TRBJ2-3; 12 bases align to TRBD1. In germline, CDR1 is SGHAT, CDR2 FQNNGV. This CDR3 has 16 residues. Trimming cost V 1 base and J 4 bases; bases outside gene matches: 3. Written as DNA, the CDR3 is TGTGCCAGCAGCTTAGTGGGACAGGGGGCCGCAGATACGCAGTATTTT. Protein product: CASSLVGQGAADTQYF.

V usage is TRBV18 and J usage is TRBJ1-4; a possible D gene is TRBD1 (6 bases). The germline V gene has CDR1 KGHSH and CDR2 LQKENI. V was cut by 2 bases and J by 7 bases, with 11 bases left in between. This CDR3 spans 14 amino acids. The CDR3 reads CASSPRDTGEKLFF. The CDR3 DNA reads as TGTGCCAGCTCACCAAGGGACACGGGTGAAAAACTGTTTTTT.

The rearrangement uses TRBV7-2 and TRBJ2-3, with 15 bases aligning to TRBD2. This CDR3 region has 17 residues. V gave up 7 bases and J gave up 5 bases; unmatched junction bases: 10. Germline CDR1 and CDR2: SGHTA and FQGNSA. The CDR3 is CASTLRTSGRALDTQYF. The DNA for the CDR3 is TGTGCCAGCACCCTAAGGACTAGCGGGAGGGCCTTAGATACGCAGTATTTT.

This clonotype occurred a few times. V usage is TRBV20-1 and J usage is TRBJ2-1; 10 positions agree with TRBD2. The CDR3 runs 14 residues. V shed 6 bases, J shed 4 bases, and the junction held 6 bases outside the gene matches. Per germline, CDR1 DFQATT and CDR2 SNEGSKA (reference sequence). The DNA for the CDR3 is TGCAGTGCCGGGCGGACTAGCGGATACAATGAGCAGTTCTTC. Its protein product is CSAGRTSGYNEQFF.

In its sample, this clonotype was seen many times. One end of the junction does not line up with germline, which may come from a read error. The V call is TRBV7-7, the J call TRBJ2-2; the match to TRBD1 covers 7 bases. Germline V CDR1 and CDR2: SSHAT, FNYEAQ (reference sequence). The CDR3 length is 16 residues. The CDR3 sequence: CASSPRGTANTGELFF. The CDR3 nucleotides read TGTGCTAGCAGCCCCAGGGGGACAGCGAACACCGGGGAGCTGTTTTTT.